This entry lists 25 T cell receptor beta chains sequenced from one sample in a study of long-term antiretroviral therapy in people with HIV. Investigators performed immunoSEQ version v3.0 at survey level. Assay: immunoSEQ multiplex PCR; the TCRdb copy retains only in-frame clones and omits some. Found here are 19,000 or so clones, more than 70% of them singletons; the top ten hold around 7.9%. Sample: unsorted PBMCs, taken at the start of antiretroviral therapy, before treatment. The source of these receptors is a woman aged 40-49 years with HIV.

J is TRBJ2-3 and V is TRBV2; 7 bases are shared with TRBD2. CDR3 size: 15 residues. CDR1 is SNHLY, CDR2 FYNNEI, per germline. The J segment lost 1 base and the V segment lost 1 base, leaving 2 bases of the junction unmatched. In DNA, the CDR3 is TGTGCCAGCAGTGAAGGGGACTACCGCACAGATACGCAGTATTTT. Translation gives CASSEGDYRTDTQYF.

The rearrangement joins TRBV6-5 to TRBJ2-7; 8 bases match TRBD2. The CDR3 totals 16 residues. Germline V CDR1 and CDR2: MNHEY, SVGAGI. The J segment lost 4 bases and the V segment lost 2 bases, leaving 10 bases of the junction unmatched. The CDR3 loop is CASSYTVGGGPYEQYF. The CDR3 DNA is TGTGCCAGCAGTTACACTGTCGGGGGGGGGCCTTACGAGCAGTACTTC.

There are a few counts of this clone. The genes are TRBV5-4 and TRBJ1-1; D is unclear. Between the trimmed V and J ends, which lost 0 bases and 3 bases, there was a span of 3 bases. From germline, CDR1 is SGHNT and CDR2 YYREEE (reference sequence). The CDR3 contains 12 residues. As DNA, the CDR3 is TGTGCCAGCAGCTTGGATTACACTGAAGCTTTCTTT. It codes for CASSLDYTEAFF.

V is TRBV15 and J is TRBJ1-5; 7 bases are shared with TRBD1. J gave up 7 bases and V 7 bases, and 13 bases lay outside the gene matches. The germline gives CDR1 LNHNV, CDR2 YYDKDF (reference sequence). The CDR3 totals 15 residues. The CDR3 sequence is CATTPGGTIRQPQHF. The CDR3 DNA sequence: TGTGCCACCACCCCAGGGGGTACTATCAGGCAGCCCCAGCATTTT.

CDR3 loop: CSVDATQVTMGYTF. CDR3 nucleotides: TGCAGCGTCGACGCGACACAGGTGACGATGGGCTACACCTTC. The chain joins TRBV29-1 to TRBJ1-2; maybe TRBD1 (5 bases). Germline assignment: CDR1 SQVTM and CDR2 ANQGSEA. V was pared by 6 bases and J by 8 bases, with 22 bases between. CDR3 size: 14 residues.

This chain uses TRBV6-5 with TRBJ2-2; D gene unclear. This CDR3 comprises 11 residues. Germline CDR1 MNHEY, CDR2 SVGAGI. The germline V and J ends were trimmed by 8 bases and 7 bases, with 8 bases remaining between them. CDR3 loop: CASLGVGELFF. The CDR3 coding sequence is TGTGCCAGCCTCGGAGTCGGGGAGCTGTTTTTT.

Only a few counts were recorded for this clone. The chain combines TRBV7-6 with TRBJ2-3; D remains unclear. V lost 5 bases and J lost 10, with 16 bases in between. The CDR3 contains 13 residues. Germline V gene sequence: CDR1 SGHVS, CDR2 FNYEAQ. CDR3 nucleotide sequence: TGTGCCAGCAGCCCACCAAGTGGAGAAGCGCAGTATTTT. It translates to CASSPPSGEAQYF.

The chain carries TRBV7-2 and TRBJ1-6, with unresolved D. CDR3 length equals 16 residues. V was cut by 5 bases and J by 2 bases, with 13 bases left in between. Germline CDR1 and CDR2: SGHTA and FQGNSA. The CDR3 reads CASSPWTIAYNSPLHF. The CDR3, as DNA: TGTGCCAGCAGCCCTTGGACGATCGCCTATAATTCACCCCTCCACTTT.

This clone was picked up one time. The sample carries other DNA sequences with the same CDR3. This rearrangement joins TRBV15 to TRBJ1-1, with D possibly matching TRBD1 (5 bases). CDR1 is LNHNV, CDR2 YYDKDF, per germline (reference sequence). The CDR3 is 14 residues long. The V end was cut by 5 bases, the J end by 1 base, with 11 bases between. The CDR3 nucleotides read TGTGCCACCAGCTGGAGGGGCGAGAACACTGAAGCTTTCTTT. This encodes CATSWRGENTEAFF.

V and J are TRBV10-1 and TRBJ2-7, with TRBD1 matching 7 bases. V was clipped by 0 bases and J by 6 bases; unmatched bases: 8. The CDR3 runs to 15 residues. CDR1 and CDR2 from the germline V gene are WNHNN and SYGVQD (reference sequence). For the CDR3, the DNA is TGCGCCAGCAGTGAGTCGAGTAGGGGGCGCCTCGAGCAGTACTTC. Its protein is CASSESSRGRLEQYF.

V and J are TRBV29-1 and TRBJ2-7; 11 bases agree with TRBD1. The CDR3 extends over 14 amino acids. Trimming at V came to 1 base and at J to 4 bases, leaving 3 bases not matched to a gene. Germline V lookup: CDR1 SQVTM, CDR2 ANQGSEA. The CDR3 DNA is TGCAGCGTTGAAGGTGGGACAGGGGGGTACGAGCAGTACTTC. As protein: CSVEGGTGGYEQYF.

The rearrangement links TRBV5-4 to TRBJ2-3; 8 positions match TRBD2. Germline V gives CDR1 SGHNT, CDR2 YYREEE (reference sequence). The J segment lost 4 bases and the V segment lost 3 bases, leaving 10 bases of the junction unmatched. The CDR3 runs 16 residues. CDR3 amino acids: CASSSPPGLVSDTQYF. CDR3 coding DNA: TGTGCCAGCAGCTCGCCTCCGGGACTAGTATCAGATACGCAGTATTTT.

The V gene is TRBV28, the J gene TRBJ1-4; no definite D call. Per the germline V gene, CDR1 is MDHEN and CDR2 is SYDVKM. V was pared by 4 bases and J by 7 bases, with 16 bases between. The CDR3 extends over 15 amino acids. The CDR3 loop is CASSSWKSSLEKLFF. CDR3 nucleotide sequence: TGTGCCAGCAGTTCCTGGAAATCCTCTCTTGAAAAACTGTTTTTT.

Only a few counts were recorded for this clone. In nucleotides, the CDR3 is TGTGCCAGCAGCCGTCGCCGGGGACAGGGAGACGGCACGGGTCAGCCCCAGCATTTT. It specifies CASSRRRGQGDGTGQPQHF. The chain links TRBV28 to TRBJ1-5; 9 nucleotides agree with TRBD1. The V segment lost 6 bases and the J segment 6 bases; nucleotides outside the gene matches: 21. This CDR3 comprises 19 residues. Germline V gene sequence: CDR1 MDHEN, CDR2 SYDVKM.

The rearrangement joins TRBV29-1 to TRBJ2-5; 7 bases agree with TRBD1. The V gene's germline CDR1 is SQVTM and CDR2 ANQGSEA. The CDR3 spans 12 residues. The ends lost 7 bases at V and 1 base at J; junction bases unmatched: 3. The CDR3 coding sequence is TGCAGCGGACAGGGAACCCAAGAGACCCAGTACTTC. Protein sequence: CSGQGTQETQYF.

This clone was detected only a few times. The chain joins TRBV11-3 to TRBJ2-1, with D tentatively TRBD1 (5 bases). Germline-derived CDR1 and CDR2 are SGHNT and YENEEA. The ends were cut back, 4 bases at V and 6 bases at J, with 13 bases in the middle. The CDR3 extends over 14 amino acids. The CDR3 coding sequence is TGTGCCAGCAGCTCCAAACAGGTGGGCAATGAGCAGTTCTTC. Its protein product is CASSSKQVGNEQFF. The full variable domain, completed using reference TRBV11-3 and TRBJ2-1, is EAGVVQSPRYKIIEKKQPVAFWCNPISGHNTLYWYLQNLGQGPELLIRYENEEAVDDSQLPKDRFSAERLKGVDSTLKIQPAELGDSAVYLCASSSKQVGNEQFFGPGTRLTVL.

V and J are TRBV19 and TRBJ2-2, with a weak D call TRBD2 (7 bases). CDR3 length equals 14 residues. V lost 8 bases, J lost 4 bases, and 14 bases lay in between. Germline-derived CDR1 and CDR2 are LNHDA and SQIVND (reference sequence). The CDR3 region has the DNA TGTGCCAGTTGGGGGGGGCGCGGCACCGGGGAGCTGTTTTTT. Amino acid sequence: CASWGGRGTGELFF.

The chain employs TRBV18 and TRBJ1-2; TRBD1 matches 10 bases. This CDR3 is built from 15 residues. Trimming at V came to 5 bases and at J to 8 bases, leaving 11 bases not matched to a gene. Germline CDR1 KGHSH, CDR2 LQKENI. In DNA, the CDR3 is TGTGCCAGCTCAGCCGGGACAGGGGCGGTGGGGGGCTACACCTTC. Its translation is CASSAGTGAVGGYTF.

This chain connects TRBV5-1 to TRBJ2-1; no clear D gene. V lost 0 bases and J lost 7, with 2 bases in between. Per the germline V gene, CDR1 is SGHRS and CDR2 is YFSETQ. This CDR3 contains 11 residues. CDR3 protein: CASSLGNEQFF. The CDR3 nucleotides are TGCGCCAGCAGCTTGGGTAATGAGCAGTTCTTC.

The chain employs TRBV5-1 and TRBJ2-3; TRBD1 is a possible D gene (6 bases). V was clipped by 4 bases and J by 1 base, with 13 bases between them. Germline V gene sequence: CDR1 SGHRS, CDR2 YFSETQ. The CDR3 totals 15 residues. Here the CDR3 DNA reads TGCGCCAGCAGCGAGGACAGCCCTGGCACAGATACGCAGTATTTT. Its translation is CASSEDSPGTDTQYF.

The chain uses TRBV6-5 and TRBJ2-7; D is tentatively TRBD1 or TRBD2 (5 bases each). The CDR3 has 14 residues. CDR1 is MNHEY and CDR2 is SVGAGI in the germline V gene. Deletions cut 2 bases from V and 4 bases from J, with 12 bases between. CDR3: CASSYPGREYEQYF. CDR3 in DNA: TGTGCCAGCAGTTACCCCGGCAGGGAGTACGAGCAGTACTTC.

V usage is TRBV6-1 and J usage is TRBJ2-3, with D uncertain. This CDR3 is 15 amino acids long. Germline V gene lookup returns CDR1 MNHNS and CDR2 SASEGT. V lost 5 bases to trimming and J lost 2 bases, with 14 bases between them. The CDR3 nucleotides read TGTGCCAGCAGTCACCTATTCCTGGTCACAGATACGCAGTATTTT. Translated, it gives CASSHLFLVTDTQYF.

Concerning this clone itself: A read error may produce the germline difference seen at one junction end. CDR3 loop: CASSEDNYYGYTF. In DNA, the CDR3 is TGTGCCAGCAGTGAAGACAATTACTACGGCTACACCTTC. The rearrangement joins TRBV2 to TRBJ1-2; the D is unclear. CDR3 size: 13 residues. CDR1 is SNHLY, CDR2 FYNNEI, per germline.

The chain couples TRBV7-3 to TRBJ1-2; 9 bases map to TRBD1. CDR3 size: 17 residues. Germline values: CDR1 SGHTA, CDR2 FQGTGA. V gave up 0 bases and J gave up 0 bases; unmatched junction bases: 5. CDR3 region: CASSLTPGQGSNYGYTF. In nucleotides, the CDR3 is TGTGCCAGCAGCTTAACTCCGGGACAGGGCTCTAACTATGGCTACACCTTC.

This chain connects TRBV7-2 to TRBJ1-5; D is perhaps TRBD1 (6 bases). Trimming stripped 5 bases from V and 4 bases from J, with 9 bases between. The CDR3 spans 13 residues. Germline lookup yields CDR1 SGHTA and CDR2 FQGNSA. CDR3 region: CASSIGQNQPQHF. CDR3 bases: TGTGCCAGCAGCATCGGACAGAATCAGCCCCAGCATTTT.